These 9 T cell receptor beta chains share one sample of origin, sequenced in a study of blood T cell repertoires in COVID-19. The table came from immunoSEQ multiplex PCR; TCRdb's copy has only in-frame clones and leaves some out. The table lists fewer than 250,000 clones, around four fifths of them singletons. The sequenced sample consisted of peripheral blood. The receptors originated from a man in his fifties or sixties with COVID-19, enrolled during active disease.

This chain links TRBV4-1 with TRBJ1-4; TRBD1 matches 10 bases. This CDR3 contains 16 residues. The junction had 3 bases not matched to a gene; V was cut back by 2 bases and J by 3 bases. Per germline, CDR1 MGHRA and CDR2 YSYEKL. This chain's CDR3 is CASSQWTGGANEKLFF. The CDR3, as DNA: TGCGCCAGCAGCCAATGGACAGGGGGAGCTAATGAAAAACTGTTTTTT.

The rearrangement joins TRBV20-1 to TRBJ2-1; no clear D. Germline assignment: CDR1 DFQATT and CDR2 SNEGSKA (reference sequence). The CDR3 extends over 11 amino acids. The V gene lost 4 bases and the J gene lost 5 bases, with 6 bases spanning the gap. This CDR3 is CSAMADNEQFF. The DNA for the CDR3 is TGCAGTGCTATGGCGGACAATGAGCAGTTCTTC.

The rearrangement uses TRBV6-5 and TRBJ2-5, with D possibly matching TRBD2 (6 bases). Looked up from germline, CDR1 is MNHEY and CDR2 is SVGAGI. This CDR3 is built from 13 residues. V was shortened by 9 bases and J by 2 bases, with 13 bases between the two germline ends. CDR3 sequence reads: CASDPGLQETQYF. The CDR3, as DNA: TGTGCCAGTGACCCGGGACTTCAAGAGACCCAGTACTTC.

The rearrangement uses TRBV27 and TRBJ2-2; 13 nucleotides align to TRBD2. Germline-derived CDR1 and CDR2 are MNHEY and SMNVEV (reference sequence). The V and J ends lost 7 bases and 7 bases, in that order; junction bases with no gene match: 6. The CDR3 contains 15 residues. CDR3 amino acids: CASTGLAGANGELFF. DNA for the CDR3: TGTGCCAGCACCGGACTAGCGGGAGCGAACGGGGAGCTGTTTTTT.

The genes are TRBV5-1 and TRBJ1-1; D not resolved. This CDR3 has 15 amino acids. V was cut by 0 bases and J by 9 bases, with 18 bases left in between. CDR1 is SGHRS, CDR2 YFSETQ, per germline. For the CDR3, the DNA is TGCGCCAGCAGCTTGGCCGCGGGCCTGGACGGGAAAGCTTTCTTT. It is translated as CASSLAAGLDGKAFF.

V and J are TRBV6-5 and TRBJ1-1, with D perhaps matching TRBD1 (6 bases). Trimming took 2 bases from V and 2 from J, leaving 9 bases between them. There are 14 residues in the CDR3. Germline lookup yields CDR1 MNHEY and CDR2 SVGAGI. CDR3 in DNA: TGTGCCAGCAGTTACACAGGGTTTAACACTGAAGCTTTCTTT. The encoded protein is CASSYTGFNTEAFF.

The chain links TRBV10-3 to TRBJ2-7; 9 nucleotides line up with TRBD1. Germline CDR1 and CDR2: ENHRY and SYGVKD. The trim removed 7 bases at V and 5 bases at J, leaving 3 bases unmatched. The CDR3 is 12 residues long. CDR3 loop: CAIMGQGNEQYF. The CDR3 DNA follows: TGTGCCATCATGGGACAGGGAAACGAGCAGTACTTC.

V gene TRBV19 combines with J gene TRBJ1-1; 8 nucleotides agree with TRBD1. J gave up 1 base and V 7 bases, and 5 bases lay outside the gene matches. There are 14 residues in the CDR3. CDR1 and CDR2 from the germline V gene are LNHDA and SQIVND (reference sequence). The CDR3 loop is CASTKDRENTEAFF. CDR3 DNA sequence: TGTGCCAGTACAAAGGACAGGGAGAACACTGAAGCTTTCTTT.

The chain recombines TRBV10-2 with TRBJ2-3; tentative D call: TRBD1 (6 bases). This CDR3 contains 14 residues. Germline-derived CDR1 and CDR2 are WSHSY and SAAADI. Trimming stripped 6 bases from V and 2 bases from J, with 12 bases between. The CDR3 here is CASRDSFTTDTQYF. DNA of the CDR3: TGCGCCAGCAGGGACAGTTTCACCACAGATACGCAGTATTTT.